This TCR beta chain comes out of a study of T-cell reconstitution after alpha-beta-depleted transplantation in children. Study-wide results and limits: A year post-transplant, T-cell counts and diversity derived mostly from newly produced T cells. Reportedly, only several hundred clones from non-depleted graft cells drove alpha-beta T-cell counts at about two months.

Comments on this clonotype: Its cognate antigen is unknown.

The library targeted TCRbeta and was prepared with unique molecular identifiers. One entry per CDR3 protein results from TCRdb running MiXCR on the PCR reads. The sample shows fewer than 400,000 distinct CDR3 sequences, around 20% of them seen only once. The sequence was collected from a male patient between 5 and 17 years old who had a stem cell transplant for acute lymphoblastic leukemia, so the T cells may come from the graft donor. Sequencing used PBMCs, mostly from graft donor cells, obtained 180 days after TCRalphabeta/CD19-depleted stem cell transplant.

CDR3 residues: CSARGPERETQYF. CDR3 nucleotide sequence: TGCAGTGCTAGAGGCCCAGAGAGAGAGACCCAGTACTTC. The V call is TRBV20-1, the J call TRBJ2-5; D not resolved. Germline V lookup: CDR1 DFQATT, CDR2 SNEGSKA (reference sequence). V was clipped by 1 base and J by 4 bases, with 10 bases between them. CDR3 length: 13 amino acids.